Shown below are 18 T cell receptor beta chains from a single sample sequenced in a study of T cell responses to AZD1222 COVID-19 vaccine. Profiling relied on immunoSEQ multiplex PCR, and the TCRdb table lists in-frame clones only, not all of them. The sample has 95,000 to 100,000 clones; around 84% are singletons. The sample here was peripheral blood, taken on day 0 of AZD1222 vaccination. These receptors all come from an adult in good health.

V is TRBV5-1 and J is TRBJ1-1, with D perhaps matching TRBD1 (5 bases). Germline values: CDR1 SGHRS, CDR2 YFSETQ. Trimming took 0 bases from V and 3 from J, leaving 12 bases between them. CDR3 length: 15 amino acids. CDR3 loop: CASSLAGAGYTEAFF. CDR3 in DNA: TGCGCCAGCAGCTTGGCCGGGGCGGGCTACACTGAAGCTTTCTTT.

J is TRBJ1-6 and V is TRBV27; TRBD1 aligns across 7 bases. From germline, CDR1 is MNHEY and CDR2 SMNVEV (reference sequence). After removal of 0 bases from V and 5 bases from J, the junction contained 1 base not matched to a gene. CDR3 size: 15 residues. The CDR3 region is CASSLSTGHNSPLHF. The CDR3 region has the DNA TGTGCCAGCAGTTTATCGACAGGGCATAATTCACCCCTCCACTTT.

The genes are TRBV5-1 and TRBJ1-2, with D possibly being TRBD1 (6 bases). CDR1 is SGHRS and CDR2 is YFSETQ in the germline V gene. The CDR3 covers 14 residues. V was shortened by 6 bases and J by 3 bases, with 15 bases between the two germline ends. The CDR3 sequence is CASTLGGADYGYTF. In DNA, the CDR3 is TGCGCCAGCACTCTCGGGGGGGCGGACTATGGCTACACCTTC.

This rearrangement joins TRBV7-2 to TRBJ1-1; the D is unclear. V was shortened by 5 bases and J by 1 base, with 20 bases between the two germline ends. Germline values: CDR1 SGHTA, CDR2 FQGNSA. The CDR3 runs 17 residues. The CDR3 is CASSPLGGPLSNTEAFF. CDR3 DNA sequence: TGTGCCAGCAGCCCGTTAGGCGGGCCCCTATCGAACACTGAAGCTTTCTTT.

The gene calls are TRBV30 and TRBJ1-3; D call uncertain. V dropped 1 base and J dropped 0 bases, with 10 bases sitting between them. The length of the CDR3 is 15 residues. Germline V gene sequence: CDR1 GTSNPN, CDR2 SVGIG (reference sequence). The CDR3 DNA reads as TGTGCCTGGAGTGACGACTCTGTCTCTGGAAACACCATATATTTT. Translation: CAWSDDSVSGNTIYF.

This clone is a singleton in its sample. The CDR3 spells CASSQDRAGEQFF. CDR3 sequence (DNA): TGCGCCAGCAGCCAAGATCGAGCGGGAGAGCAGTTCTTC. V gene TRBV4-3 combines with J gene TRBJ2-1; 7 bases line up with TRBD2. The CDR3 spans 13 residues. V gave up 0 bases and J gave up 10 bases; unmatched junction bases: 3. The germline gives CDR1 LGHNA, CDR2 YSLEER.

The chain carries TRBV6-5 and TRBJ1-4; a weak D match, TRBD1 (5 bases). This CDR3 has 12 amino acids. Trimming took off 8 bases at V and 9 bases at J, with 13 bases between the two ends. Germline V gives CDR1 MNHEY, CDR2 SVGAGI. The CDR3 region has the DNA TGTGCCAGCCGGGGGTCTGGTCAAAAACTGTTTTTT. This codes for CASRGSGQKLFF.

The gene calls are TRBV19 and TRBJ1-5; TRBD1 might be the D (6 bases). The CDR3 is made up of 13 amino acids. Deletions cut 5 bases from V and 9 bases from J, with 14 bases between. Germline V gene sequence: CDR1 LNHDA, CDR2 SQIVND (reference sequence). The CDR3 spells CASSFNRDLPQHF. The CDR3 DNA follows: TGTGCCAGTAGTTTTAACAGGGATCTGCCCCAGCATTTT.

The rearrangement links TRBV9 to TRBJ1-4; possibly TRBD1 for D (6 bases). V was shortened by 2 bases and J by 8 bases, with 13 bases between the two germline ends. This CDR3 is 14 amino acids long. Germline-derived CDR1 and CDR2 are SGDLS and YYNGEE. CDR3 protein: CASSVSQGWEKLFF. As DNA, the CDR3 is TGTGCCAGCAGCGTTTCACAGGGCTGGGAAAAACTGTTTTTT.

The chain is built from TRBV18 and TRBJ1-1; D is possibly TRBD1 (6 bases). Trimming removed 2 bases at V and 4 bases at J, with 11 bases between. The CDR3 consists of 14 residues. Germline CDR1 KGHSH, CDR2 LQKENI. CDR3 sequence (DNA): TGTGCCAGCTCACCAGGGGGCGAGGGCACTGAAGCTTTCTTT. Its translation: CASSPGGEGTEAFF.

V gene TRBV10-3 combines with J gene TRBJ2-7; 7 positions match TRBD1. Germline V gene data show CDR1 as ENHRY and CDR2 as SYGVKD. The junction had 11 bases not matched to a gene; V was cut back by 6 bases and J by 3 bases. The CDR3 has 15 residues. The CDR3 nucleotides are TGTGCCATCAGCCCCGGACAGGCCGTGAACTACGAGCAGTACTTC. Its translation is CAISPGQAVNYEQYF.

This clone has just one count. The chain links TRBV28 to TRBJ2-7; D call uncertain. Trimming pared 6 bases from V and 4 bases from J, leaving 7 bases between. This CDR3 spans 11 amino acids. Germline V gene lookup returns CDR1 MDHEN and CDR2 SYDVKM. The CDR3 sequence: CASSPTYEQYF. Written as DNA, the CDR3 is TGTGCCAGCAGCCCGACTTACGAGCAGTACTTC.

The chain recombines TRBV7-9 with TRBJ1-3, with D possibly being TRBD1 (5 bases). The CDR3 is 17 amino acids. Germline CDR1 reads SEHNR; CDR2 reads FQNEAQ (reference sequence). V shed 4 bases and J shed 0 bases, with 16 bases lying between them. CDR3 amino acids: CASSSNQGPTSGNTIYF. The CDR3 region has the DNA TGTGCCAGCAGCTCCAACCAGGGCCCCACCTCTGGAAACACCATATATTTT.

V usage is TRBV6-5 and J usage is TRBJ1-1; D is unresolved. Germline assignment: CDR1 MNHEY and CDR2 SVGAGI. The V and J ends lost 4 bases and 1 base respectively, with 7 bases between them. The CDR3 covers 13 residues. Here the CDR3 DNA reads TGTGCCAGCAGTTCTTCAGAGAACACTGAAGCTTTCTTT. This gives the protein CASSSSENTEAFF.

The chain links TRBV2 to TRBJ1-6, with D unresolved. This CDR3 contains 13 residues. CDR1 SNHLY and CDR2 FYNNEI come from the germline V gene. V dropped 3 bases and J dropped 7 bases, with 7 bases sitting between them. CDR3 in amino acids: CASSDRYNSPLHF. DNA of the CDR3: TGTGCCAGCAGTGATAGATACAATTCACCCCTCCACTTT. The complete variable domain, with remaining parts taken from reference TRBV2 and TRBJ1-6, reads EPEVTQTPSHQVTQMGQEVILRCVPISNHLYFYWYRQILGQKVEFLVSFYNNEISEKSEIFDDQFSVERPDGSNFTLKIRSTKLEDSAMYFCASSDRYNSPLHFGNGTRLTVT.

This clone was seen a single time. CDR3 nucleotide sequence: TGTGCCAGCAGAAGACAGGGGGTACCCTATGGCTACACCTTC. This translates into CASRRQGVPYGYTF. The chain employs TRBV28 and TRBJ1-2, with 9 bases matching TRBD1. Germline CDR1 is MDHEN and CDR2 is SYDVKM. CDR3 length: 14 amino acids. The trim removed 6 bases at V and 4 bases at J, leaving 6 bases unmatched.

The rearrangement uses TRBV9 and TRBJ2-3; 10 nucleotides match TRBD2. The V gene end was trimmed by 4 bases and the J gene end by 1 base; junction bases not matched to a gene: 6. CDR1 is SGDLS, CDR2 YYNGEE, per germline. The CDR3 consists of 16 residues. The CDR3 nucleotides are TGTGCCAGCAGCCCCTGGGGGACTAGCGGCACAGATACGCAGTATTTT. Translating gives CASSPWGTSGTDTQYF.

CDR3 DNA: TGTGCCATCAGTGAGTCTACGGGCCTAGCGGGAGTTCAGGAGCAGTACTTC. As protein: CAISESTGLAGVQEQYF. This chain links TRBV10-3 with TRBJ2-7; the match to TRBD2 covers 10 bases. The junction had 12 bases not matched to a gene; V was cut back by 0 bases and J by 7 bases. Germline CDR1 is ENHRY and CDR2 is SYGVKD. This CDR3 contains 17 residues.